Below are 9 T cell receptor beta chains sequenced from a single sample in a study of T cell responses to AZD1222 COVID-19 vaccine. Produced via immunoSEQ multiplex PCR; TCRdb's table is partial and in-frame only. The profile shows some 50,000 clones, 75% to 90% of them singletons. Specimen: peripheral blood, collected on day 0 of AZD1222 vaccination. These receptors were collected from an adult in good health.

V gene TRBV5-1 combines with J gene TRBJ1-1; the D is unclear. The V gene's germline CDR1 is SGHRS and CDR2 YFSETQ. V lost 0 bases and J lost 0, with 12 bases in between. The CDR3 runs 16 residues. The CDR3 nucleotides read TGCGCCAGCAGCTTGGTGAGCGGCAGTGTGAACACTGAAGCTTTCTTT. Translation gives CASSLVSGSVNTEAFF.

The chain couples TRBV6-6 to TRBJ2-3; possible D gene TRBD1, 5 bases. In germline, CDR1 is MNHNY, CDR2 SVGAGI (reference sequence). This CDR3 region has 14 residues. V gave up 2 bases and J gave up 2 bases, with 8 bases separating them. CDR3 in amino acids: CASSYRTSTDTQYF. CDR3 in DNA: TGTGCCAGCAGTTACCGGACATCCACAGATACGCAGTATTTT.

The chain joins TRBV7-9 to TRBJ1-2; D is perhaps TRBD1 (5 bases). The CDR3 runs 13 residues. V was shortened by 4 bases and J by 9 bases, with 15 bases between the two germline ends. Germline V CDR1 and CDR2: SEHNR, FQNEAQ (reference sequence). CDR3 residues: CASSSGRSLSYTF. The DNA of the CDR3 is TGTGCCAGCAGCTCGGGACGATCCTTAAGCTACACCTTC.

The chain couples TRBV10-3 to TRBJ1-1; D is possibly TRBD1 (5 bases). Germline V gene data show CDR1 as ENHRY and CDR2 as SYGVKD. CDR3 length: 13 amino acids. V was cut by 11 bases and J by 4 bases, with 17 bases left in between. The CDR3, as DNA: TGTGCCGCCACCGGGACTACGGGCACTGAAGCTTTCTTT. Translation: CAATGTTGTEAFF.

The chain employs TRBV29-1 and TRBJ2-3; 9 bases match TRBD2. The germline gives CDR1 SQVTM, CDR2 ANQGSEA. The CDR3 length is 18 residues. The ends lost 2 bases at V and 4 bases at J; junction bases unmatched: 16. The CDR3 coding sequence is TGCAGCGTTGAAAATGGTGGGCTCAGCGGGAGGCGACCAGATACGCAGTATTTT. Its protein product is CSVENGGLSGRRPDTQYF.

The CDR3 here is CASREGNNSPLHF. Written as DNA, the CDR3 is TGTGCCAGCAGAGAGGGTAATAATTCACCCCTCCACTTT. The V gene is TRBV28, the J gene TRBJ1-6; D uncertain. The CDR3 is made up of 13 amino acids. V was pared by 6 bases and J by 5 bases, with 8 bases between. Germline CDR1 and CDR2: MDHEN and SYDVKM.

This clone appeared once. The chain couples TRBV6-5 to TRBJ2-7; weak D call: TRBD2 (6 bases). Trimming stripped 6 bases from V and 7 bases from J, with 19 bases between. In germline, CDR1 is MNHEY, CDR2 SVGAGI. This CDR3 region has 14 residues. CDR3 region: CASSPWRGAGEQYF. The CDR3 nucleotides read TGTGCCAGCAGCCCCTGGAGGGGAGCCGGTGAGCAGTACTTC.

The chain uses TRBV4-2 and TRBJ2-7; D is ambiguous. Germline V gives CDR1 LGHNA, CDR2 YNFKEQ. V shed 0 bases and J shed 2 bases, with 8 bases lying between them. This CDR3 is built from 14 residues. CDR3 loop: CASSQEAVPYEQYF. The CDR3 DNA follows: TGTGCCAGCAGCCAAGAGGCGGTGCCCTACGAGCAGTACTTC.

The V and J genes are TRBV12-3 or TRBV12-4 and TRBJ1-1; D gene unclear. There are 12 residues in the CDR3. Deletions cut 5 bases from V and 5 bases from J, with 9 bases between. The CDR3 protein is CASSAGRTEAFF. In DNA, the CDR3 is TGTGCCAGCAGTGCCGGTAGGACTGAAGCTTTCTTT.